This record looks at one T cell receptor (beta chain) sequence and its context. Its antigen is unknown. Separate from the roughly 700-subject first cohort, the approximately 120-subject validation cohort was the one that the donors belonged to. The data were obtained in a study of cytomegalovirus exposure and HLA in healthy donors. The study's findings and limits: CMV antigen specificity of three CMV-associated chains was confirmed in vitro. Most TCRs appeared rarely, but some public TCRs recurred in many donors. The authors listed 150 to 200 TCR beta chains as cytomegalovirus-associated.

Here immunoSEQ multiplex PCR was the method, and the copy in TCRdb shows in-frame clones only, minus some. Of 120,000 to 150,000 clones in the sample, around 90% were seen once. The CDR3 runs to 13 residues. V shed 4 bases and J shed 0 bases, with 5 bases lying between them. From germline, CDR1 is SGHDT and CDR2 YYEEEE. This receptor was identified in a young man in good health and CMV-seropositive. This rearrangement joins TRBV5-6 to TRBJ1-3; no firm D call. The sequencing sample was made of PBMCs. The CDR3 coding sequence is TGTGCCAGCAGCGTTAGCTCTGGAAACACCATATATTTT. Its protein is CASSVSSGNTIYF.